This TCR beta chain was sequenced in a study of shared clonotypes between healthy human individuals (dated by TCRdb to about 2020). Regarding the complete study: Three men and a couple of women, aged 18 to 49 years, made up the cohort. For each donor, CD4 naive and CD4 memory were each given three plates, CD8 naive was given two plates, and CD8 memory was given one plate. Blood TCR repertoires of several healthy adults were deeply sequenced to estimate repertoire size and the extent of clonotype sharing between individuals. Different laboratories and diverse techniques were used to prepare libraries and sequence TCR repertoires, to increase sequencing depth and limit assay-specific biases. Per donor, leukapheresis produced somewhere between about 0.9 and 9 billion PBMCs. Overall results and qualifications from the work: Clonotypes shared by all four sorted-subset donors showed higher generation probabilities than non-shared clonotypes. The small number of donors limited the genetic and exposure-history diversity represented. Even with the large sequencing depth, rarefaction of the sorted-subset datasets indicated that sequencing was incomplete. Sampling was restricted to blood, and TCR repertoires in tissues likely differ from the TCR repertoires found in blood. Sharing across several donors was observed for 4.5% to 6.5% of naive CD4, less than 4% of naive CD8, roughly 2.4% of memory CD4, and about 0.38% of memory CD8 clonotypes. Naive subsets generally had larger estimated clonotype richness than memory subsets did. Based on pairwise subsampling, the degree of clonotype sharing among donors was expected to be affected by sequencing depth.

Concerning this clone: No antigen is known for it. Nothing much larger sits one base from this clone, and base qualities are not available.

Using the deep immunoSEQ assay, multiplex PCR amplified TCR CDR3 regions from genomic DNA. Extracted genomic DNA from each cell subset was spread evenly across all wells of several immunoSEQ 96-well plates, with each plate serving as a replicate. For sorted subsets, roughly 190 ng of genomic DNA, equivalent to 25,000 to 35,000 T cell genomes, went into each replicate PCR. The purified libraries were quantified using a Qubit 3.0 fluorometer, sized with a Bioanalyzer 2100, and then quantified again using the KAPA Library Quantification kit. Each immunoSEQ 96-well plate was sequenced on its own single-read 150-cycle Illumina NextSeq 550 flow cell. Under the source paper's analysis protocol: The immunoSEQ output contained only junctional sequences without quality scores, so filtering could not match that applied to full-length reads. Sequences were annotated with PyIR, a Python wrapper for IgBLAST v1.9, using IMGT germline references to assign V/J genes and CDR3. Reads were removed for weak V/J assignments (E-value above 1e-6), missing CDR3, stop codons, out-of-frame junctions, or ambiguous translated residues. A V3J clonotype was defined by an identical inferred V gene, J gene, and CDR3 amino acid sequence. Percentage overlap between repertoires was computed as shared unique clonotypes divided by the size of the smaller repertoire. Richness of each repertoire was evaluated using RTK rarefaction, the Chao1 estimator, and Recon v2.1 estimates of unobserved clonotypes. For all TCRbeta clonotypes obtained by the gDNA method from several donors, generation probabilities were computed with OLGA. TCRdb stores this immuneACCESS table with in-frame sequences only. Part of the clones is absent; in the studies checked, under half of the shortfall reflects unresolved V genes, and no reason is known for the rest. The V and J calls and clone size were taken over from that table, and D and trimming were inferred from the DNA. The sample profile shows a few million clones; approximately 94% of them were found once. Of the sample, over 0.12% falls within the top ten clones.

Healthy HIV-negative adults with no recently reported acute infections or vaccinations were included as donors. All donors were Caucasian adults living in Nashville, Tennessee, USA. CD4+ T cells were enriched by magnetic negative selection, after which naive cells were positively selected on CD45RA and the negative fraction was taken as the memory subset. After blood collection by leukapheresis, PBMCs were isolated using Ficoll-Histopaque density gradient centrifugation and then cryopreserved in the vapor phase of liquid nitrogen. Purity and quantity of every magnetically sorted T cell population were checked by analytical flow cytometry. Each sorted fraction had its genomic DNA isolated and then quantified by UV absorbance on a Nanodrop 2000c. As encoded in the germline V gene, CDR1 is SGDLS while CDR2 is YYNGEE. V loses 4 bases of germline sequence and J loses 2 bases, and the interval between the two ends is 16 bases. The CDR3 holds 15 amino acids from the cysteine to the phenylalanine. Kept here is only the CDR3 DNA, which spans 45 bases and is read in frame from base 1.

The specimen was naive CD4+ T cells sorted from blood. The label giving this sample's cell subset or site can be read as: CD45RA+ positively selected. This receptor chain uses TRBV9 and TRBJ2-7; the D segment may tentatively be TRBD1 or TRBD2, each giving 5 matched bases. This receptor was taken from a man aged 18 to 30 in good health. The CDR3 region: CASSPGPEKTYEQYF. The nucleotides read TGTGCCAGCAGCCCGGGGCCGGAAAAAACCTACGAGCAGTACTTC.